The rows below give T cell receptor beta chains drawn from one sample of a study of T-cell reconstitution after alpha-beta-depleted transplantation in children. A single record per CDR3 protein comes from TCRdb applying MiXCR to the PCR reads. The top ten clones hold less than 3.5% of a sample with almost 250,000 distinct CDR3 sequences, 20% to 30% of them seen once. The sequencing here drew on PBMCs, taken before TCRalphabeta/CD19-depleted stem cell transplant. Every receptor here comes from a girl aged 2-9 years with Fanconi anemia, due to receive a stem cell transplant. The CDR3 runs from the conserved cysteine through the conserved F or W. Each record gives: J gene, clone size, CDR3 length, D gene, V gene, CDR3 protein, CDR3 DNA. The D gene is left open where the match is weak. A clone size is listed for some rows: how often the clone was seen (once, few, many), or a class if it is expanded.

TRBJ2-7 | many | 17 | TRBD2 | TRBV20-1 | CSASQGASAGGVDEQYF | TGCAGTGCTAGCCAAGGGGCTTCGGCGGGAGGGGTCGACGAGCAGTACTTC
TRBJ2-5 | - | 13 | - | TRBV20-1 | CSARGVLTETQYF | TGCAGTGCTAGAGGGGTTCTCACGGAGACCCAGTACTTC
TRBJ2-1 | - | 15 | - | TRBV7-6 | CASSYKTASYNEQFF | TGTGCCAGCAGCTATAAAACGGCCTCCTACAATGAGCAGTTCTTC
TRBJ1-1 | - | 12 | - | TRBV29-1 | CSVQGVNTEAFF | TGCAGCGTTCAAGGGGTGAACACTGAAGCTTTCTTT
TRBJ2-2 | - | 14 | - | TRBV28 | CASSLLRFTGELFF | TGTGCCAGCAGTTTACTGAGGTTCACCGGGGAGCTGTTTTTT
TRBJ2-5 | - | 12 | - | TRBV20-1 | CSARPPGETQYF | TGCAGTGCTAGACCCCCTGGGGAGACCCAGTACTTC
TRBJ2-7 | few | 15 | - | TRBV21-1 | CASGTSGKSSYEQYF | TGTGCCAGCGGGACTAGCGGGAAAAGCTCCTACGAGCAGTACTTC
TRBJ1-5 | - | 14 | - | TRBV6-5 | CASSYRDGNQPQHF | TGTGCCAGCAGTTACAGGGATGGCAATCAGCCCCAGCATTTT
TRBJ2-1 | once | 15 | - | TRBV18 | CASSPGRGGVKEQFF | TGTGCCAGCTCACCAGGGCGGGGTGGTGTGAAGGAGCAGTTCTTC
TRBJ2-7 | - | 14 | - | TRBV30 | CAWSPTGTAYEQYF | TGTGCCTGGAGTCCCACCGGGACGGCTTACGAGCAGTACTTC
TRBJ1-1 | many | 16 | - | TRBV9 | CASSVGNSLLNTEAFF | TGTGCCAGCAGCGTAGGAAACTCCCTCCTTAACACTGAAGCTTTCTTT
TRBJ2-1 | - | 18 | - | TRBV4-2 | CASSQVLEGSKIDNEQFF | TGTGCCAGCAGCCAAGTCCTCGAGGGTAGTAAAATAGACAATGAGCAGTTCTTC
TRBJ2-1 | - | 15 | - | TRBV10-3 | CAISESAGELNEQFF | TGTGCCATCAGTGAGTCAGCAGGGGAGCTCAATGAGCAGTTCTTC
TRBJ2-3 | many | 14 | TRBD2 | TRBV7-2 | CASRAGGVTDTQYF | TGTGCCAGCAGAGCGGGGGGGGTGACAGATACGCAGTATTTT
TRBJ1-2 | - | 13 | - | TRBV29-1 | CSVFFGSVYGYTF | TGCAGCGTTTTTTTCGGGTCAGTCTATGGCTACACCTTC
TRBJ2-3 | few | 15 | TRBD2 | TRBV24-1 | CATSEIAGDTDTQYF | TGTGCCACCAGTGAGATAGCGGGAGACACAGATACGCAGTATTTT
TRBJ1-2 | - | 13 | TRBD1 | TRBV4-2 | CASSPRGRGGYTF | TGTGCCAGCAGCCCCAGGGGGCGCGGTGGCTACACCTTC
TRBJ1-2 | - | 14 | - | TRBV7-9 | CASSSGGFGVGYTF | TGTGCCAGCAGCTCCGGGGGTTTCGGGGTAGGCTACACCTTC
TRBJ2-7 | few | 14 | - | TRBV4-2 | CASSQVSEIYEQYF | TGTGCCAGCAGCCAAGTATCCGAGATTTACGAGCAGTACTTC
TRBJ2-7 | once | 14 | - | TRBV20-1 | CSARLARVVREQYF | TGCAGTGCTAGACTAGCCCGGGTGGTACGCGAGCAGTACTTC
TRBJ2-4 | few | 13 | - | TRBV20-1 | CSASHTRLNIQYF | TGCAGTGCTAGTCACACAAGGTTAAACATTCAGTACTTC
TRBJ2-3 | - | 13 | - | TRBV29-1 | CSVESRGGFTQYF | TGCAGCGTTGAGTCTCGAGGCGGATTTACGCAGTATTTT
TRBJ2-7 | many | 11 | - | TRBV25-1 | CASSDLYEQYF | TGTGCCAGCAGTGACCTCTACGAGCAGTACTTC
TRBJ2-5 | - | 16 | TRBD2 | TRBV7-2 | CASSSTQREDWKTQYF | TGTGCCAGCAGCTCGACCCAGCGGGAGGATTGGAAGACCCAGTACTTC
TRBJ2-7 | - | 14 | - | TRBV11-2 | CASSDPQEDYEQYF | TGTGCCAGCAGCGATCCACAGGAGGACTACGAGCAGTACTTC
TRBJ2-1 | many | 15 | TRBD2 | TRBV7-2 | CASSLAEAGRGEQFF | TGTGCCAGCAGCTTAGCTGAAGCGGGAAGGGGTGAGCAGTTCTTC
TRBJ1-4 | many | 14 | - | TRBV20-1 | CSARIRDPNEKLFF | TGCAGTGCTAGAATCCGGGACCCCAATGAAAAACTGTTTTTT
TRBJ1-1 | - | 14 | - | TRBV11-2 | CASSLTVLNTEAFF | TGTGCCAGCAGCCTCACGGTCCTCAACACTGAAGCTTTCTTT
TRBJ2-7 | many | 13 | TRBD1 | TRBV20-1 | CSARDRRTYEQYF | TGCAGTGCTCGGGACAGGAGAACCTACGAGCAGTACTTC
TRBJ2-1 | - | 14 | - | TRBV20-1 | CSASLPGPYNEQFF | TGCAGTGCTAGTCTTCCTGGACCTTACAATGAGCAGTTCTTC
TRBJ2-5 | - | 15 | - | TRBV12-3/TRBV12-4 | CASSSVGAEQETQYF | TGTGCCAGCAGTTCGGTGGGGGCCGAACAAGAGACCCAGTACTTC
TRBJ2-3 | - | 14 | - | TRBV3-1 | CASSRRQATDTQYF | TGTGCCAGCAGCCGGCGACAGGCCACAGATACGCAGTATTTT
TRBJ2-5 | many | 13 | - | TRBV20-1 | CSARQGGWETQYF | TGCAGTGCCCGCCAGGGGGGGTGGGAGACCCAGTACTTC
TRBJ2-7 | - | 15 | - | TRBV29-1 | CSAFSGTRNTYEQYF | TGCAGCGCGTTTTCTGGGACACGAAATACCTACGAGCAGTACTTC
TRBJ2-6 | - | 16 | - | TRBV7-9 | CASSLWGPSGANVLTF | TGTGCCAGCAGCTTATGGGGGCCCTCTGGGGCCAACGTCCTGACTTTC
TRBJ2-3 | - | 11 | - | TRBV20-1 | CSAKFPDTQYF | TGCAGTGCTAAATTCCCAGATACGCAGTATTTT
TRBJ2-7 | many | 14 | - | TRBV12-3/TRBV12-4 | CASSFDANFYEQYF | TGTGCCAGCAGTTTCGATGCCAATTTCTACGAGCAGTACTTC
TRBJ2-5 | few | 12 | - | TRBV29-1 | CSGGQYQETQYF | TGCAGCGGAGGACAGTACCAAGAGACCCAGTACTTC
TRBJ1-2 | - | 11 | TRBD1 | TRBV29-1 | CSGQGPYGYTF | TGCAGCGGACAGGGGCCCTATGGCTACACCTTC
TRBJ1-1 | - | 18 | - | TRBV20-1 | CSATHLFLLSRVGTEAFF | TGCAGTGCTACCCATTTATTTCTACTCAGTAGGGTTGGCACTGAAGCTTTCTTT
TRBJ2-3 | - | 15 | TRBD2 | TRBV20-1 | CSARELAGGPSTQYF | TGCAGTGCTAGGGAACTAGCGGGGGGGCCTTCTACGCAGTATTTT
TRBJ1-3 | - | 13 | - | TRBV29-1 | CSVVLSSGNTIYF | TGCAGCGTCGTACTGAGCTCTGGAAACACCATATATTTT
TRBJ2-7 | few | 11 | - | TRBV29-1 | CSVKWGYEQYF | TGCAGCGTTAAGTGGGGGTACGAGCAGTACTTC
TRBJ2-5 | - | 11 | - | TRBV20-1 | CSAADRETQYF | TGCAGTGCTGCGGACCGGGAGACCCAGTACTTC
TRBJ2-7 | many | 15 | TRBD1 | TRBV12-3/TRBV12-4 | CASSLAGTGQYEQYF | TGTGCCAGCAGTTTAGCCGGGACAGGGCAGTACGAGCAGTACTTC
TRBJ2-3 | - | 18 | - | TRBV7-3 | CAICLDVGGRTSTDTQYF | TGTGCCATCTGTTTAGATGTGGGAGGACGCACCAGCACAGATACGCAGTATTTT
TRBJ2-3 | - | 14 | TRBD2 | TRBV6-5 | CASSYQRGVDTQYF | TGTGCCAGCAGTTACCAGCGGGGTGTAGATACGCAGTATTTT
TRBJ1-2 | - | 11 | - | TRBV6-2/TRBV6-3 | CASSYPMGRTF | TGTGCCAGCAGTTACCCAATGGGAAGGACCTTC
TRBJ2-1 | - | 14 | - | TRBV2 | CASNRVSDYNEQFF | TGTGCCAGCAACCGCGTTTCGGACTACAATGAGCAGTTCTTC
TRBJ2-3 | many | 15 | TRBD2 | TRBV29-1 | CSVEGLAGASDTQYF | TGCAGCGTTGAGGGCCTAGCGGGAGCGTCAGATACGCAGTATTTT
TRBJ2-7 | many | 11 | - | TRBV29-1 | CSATMGYEQYF | TGCAGCGCCACCATGGGTTACGAGCAGTACTTC
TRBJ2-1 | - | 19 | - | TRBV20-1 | CSARGRGELGSGSYNEQFF | TGCAGTGCTAGAGGGAGGGGGGAACTCGGGTCTGGCTCCTACAATGAGCAGTTCTTC
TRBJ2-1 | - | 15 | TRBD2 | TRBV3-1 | CASSQSGGFYNEQFF | TGTGCCAGCAGCCAAAGCGGGGGGTTCTACAATGAGCAGTTCTTC
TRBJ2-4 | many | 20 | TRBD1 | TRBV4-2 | CASSQDSVGQGANWVNIQYF | TGTGCCAGCAGCCAAGATTCCGTCGGACAGGGGGCTAACTGGGTAAACATTCAGTACTTC
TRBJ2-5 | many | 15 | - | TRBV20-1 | CSARAGEEYQETQYF | TGCAGTGCTAGAGCGGGAGAGGAGTACCAAGAGACCCAGTACTTC